Below, 5 T cell receptor beta chains from the same sample are listed, as sequenced in a study of cytomegalovirus exposure and HLA in healthy donors. Libraries were prepared by immunoSEQ multiplex PCR; TCRdb keeps only in-frame clonotypes and omits some of them. The data hold approximately 260,000 clones, with around 86% observed a single time. Sequencing input: PBMCs. These receptors were taken from a woman aged 25 to 39 in good health and CMV-seropositive.

The J gene is TRBJ2-7, the V gene TRBV28, with TRBD1 identical over 7 bases. The CDR3 runs to 14 residues. V lost 6 bases and J lost 7; bases outside the gene matches: 12. The V gene's germline CDR1 is MDHEN and CDR2 SYDVKM. CDR3 residues: CASSKRTGWREQYF. The CDR3, as DNA: TGTGCCAGCAGCAAGAGGACAGGTTGGCGAGAGCAGTACTTC.

V gene TRBV5-1 combines with J gene TRBJ2-7; the D is unclear. This CDR3 region has 13 residues. Trimming removed 0 bases from V and 7 bases from J, with 11 bases in between. The V gene's germline CDR1 is SGHRS and CDR2 YFSETQ. The CDR3 here is CASSLDGSREQYF. CDR3 DNA: TGCGCCAGCAGCTTGGATGGCAGCAGGGAGCAGTACTTC.

The gene calls are TRBV11-3 and TRBJ2-2, with 14 positions matching TRBD2. V shed 4 bases, J shed 7 bases, and the junction held 14 bases outside the gene matches. CDR1 is SGHNT, CDR2 YENEEA, per germline. This CDR3 is 19 amino acids long. For the CDR3, the DNA is TGTGCCAGCAGCTCGTATGGGACTAGCGGGAGCGGTATCGGCGGGGAGCTGTTTTTT. This encodes CASSSYGTSGSGIGGELFF.

J is TRBJ2-5 and V is TRBV18; 9 nucleotides align to TRBD1. The germline V gene encodes CDR1 KGHSH and CDR2 LQKENI. CDR3 length: 15 amino acids. V was clipped by 3 bases and J by 4 bases; unmatched bases: 6. The CDR3, as DNA: TGTGCCAGCTCACCGACAGGGGGAAGCGGAGAGACCCAGTACTTC. Its protein is CASSPTGGSGETQYF.

This chain connects TRBV9 to TRBJ2-5, with 7 bases identical to TRBD2. This CDR3 comprises 17 residues. The germline V gene has CDR1 SGDLS and CDR2 YYNGEE. The ends lost 3 bases at V and 7 bases at J; junction bases unmatched: 18. The CDR3 DNA reads as TGTGCCAGCAGCGGGCATGAGGCGGGAGTGCGCCGCGGGACCCAGTACTTC. Its protein is CASSGHEAGVRRGTQYF.